The 19 T cell receptor beta chains given below trace back to one sample, sequenced in a study of immune characterization of retroperitoneal liposarcoma. TCRdb re-called the PCR reads through MiXCR, storing one row per CDR3 protein. The table lists several thousand distinct CDR3 sequences, around 30% of them singletons, with about 45% in the top ten. The sequenced sample was blood. These receptors were obtained from a male donor with retroperitoneal liposarcoma.

This clonotype was found a few times. The V call is TRBV4-1, the J call TRBJ1-5; 12 bases map to TRBD1. The CDR3 is 18 amino acids. The trim removed 3 bases at V and 3 bases at J, leaving 9 bases unmatched. Germline V gene lookup returns CDR1 MGHRA and CDR2 YSYEKL. CDR3 in DNA: TGCGCCAGCAGCCACCGAACCGGGACAGGGGGCTTCAATCAGCCCCAGCATTTT. Amino acids: CASSHRTGTGGFNQPQHF.

Comments on this clonotype: One end of the junction varies from germline; a read error may be responsible. The chain has TRBV27 and TRBJ1-1, with D unresolved. Germline V lookup: CDR1 MNHEY, CDR2 SMNVEV (reference sequence). This CDR3 is 14 amino acids long. CDR3 bases: TGTGCCAGCAGTTTCTCCGGTGGATACACTGAAGCCTTCTTT. Residues: CASSFSGGYTEAFF.

In its sample, this clonotype was seen many times. This may arise from a read error, as a much more abundant clone is one base away. The chain uses TRBV12-3 or TRBV12-4 and TRBJ2-1; D is undetermined. Trimming left V 2 bases short and J 13 bases short, with 9 bases between. The CDR3 is made up of 11 amino acids. The CDR3 protein is CASSLSVTQFF. The DNA for the CDR3 is TGTGCCAGCAGTTTAAGCGTTACCCAGTTCTTC.

The gene calls are TRBV18 and TRBJ2-2, with 11 bases identical to TRBD1. Germline CDR1 KGHSH, CDR2 LQKENI. CDR3 length equals 18 residues. With 1 base clipped from V and 4 bases from J, the junction kept 8 bases outside the gene matches. CDR3 sequence: CASSPLSGQGAGTGELFF. DNA of the CDR3: TGTGCCAGCTCACCACTCTCCGGACAGGGGGCCGGCACCGGGGAGCTGTTTTTT.

This clonotype showed up just a few times. This may be a read error: a much more frequent sequence differs by one nucleotide. It is likely a read error, because the conserved phenylalanine at the end of the CDR3 is missing. It is unclear where the CDR3 begins or ends on the DNA, so no DNA is shown, and the CDR3 is as TCRdb lists it. This chain uses TRBV12-3 or TRBV12-4 with TRBJ2-6; no check of the table's D call, TRBD1, against the DNA was made. Ends included, the CDR3 has 18 residues. This chain's CDR3 is CASSLSPLPQVGIQFFGA.

This clonotype was observed at least ten times. V is TRBV7-8 and J is TRBJ2-5; D perhaps matches TRBD1 (5 bases). V lost 5 bases and J lost 4, with 14 bases in between. Germline V CDR1 and CDR2: SGHVS, FQNEAQ. The CDR3 loop spans 14 amino acids. CDR3 region: CASSPSRVRETQYF. The CDR3 DNA follows: TGTGCCAGCAGCCCGAGCAGGGTTAGAGAGACCCAGTACTTC.

This clonotype was seen ten or more times. This chain joins TRBV6-1 and TRBJ2-3; 9 bases are a match to TRBD2. Germline V CDR1 and CDR2: MNHNS, SASEGT. J was trimmed by 0 bases and V by 7 bases; bases with no gene match: 8. CDR3 length: 16 residues. In DNA form, the CDR3 reads TGTGCCAGCACGAGGACTAGCGTAACTAGCACAGATACGCAGTATTTT. Its protein is CASTRTSVTSTDTQYF.

This clonotype was detected only a few times. V gene TRBV12-3 or TRBV12-4 combines with J gene TRBJ2-1; no definite D call. The CDR3 sequence is 14 residues long. The V end lost 2 bases, the J end lost 9 bases, and 14 bases lay between the germline ends. The CDR3 DNA reads as TGTGCCAGCAGTTTAAACGGCCGAGGCAGTGAGCAGTTCTTC. Translating gives CASSLNGRGSEQFF.

This clonotype was recorded many times. The chain recombines TRBV12-3 or TRBV12-4 with TRBJ2-5; D possibly uses TRBD1 or TRBD2 (5 bases each). The CDR3 totals 12 residues. V was pared by 7 bases and J by 5 bases, with 11 bases between. This CDR3 reads CASTGAGETQYF. CDR3 nucleotides: TGTGCCAGCACCGGGGCCGGGGAGACCCAGTACTTC.

The chain has TRBV7-2 and TRBJ2-1; TRBD1 is a possible D gene (5 bases). The DNA end favors TRBJ2-7, so the J call may be wrong. Per the germline V gene, CDR1 is SGHTA and CDR2 is FQGNSA. The CDR3 length is 13 residues. The CDR3 here is CASSRPGYNEQYF. In DNA, the CDR3 is TGTGCCAGCAGCCGACCAGGGTACAATGAGCAGTACTTC.

This clonotype was seen ten or more times. The chain is built from TRBV11-2 and TRBJ2-1, with 8 bases lining up with TRBD2. The CDR3 extends over 16 amino acids. Germline V gives CDR1 SGHAT, CDR2 FQNNGV. The junction had 6 bases not matched to a gene; V was cut back by 5 bases and J by 0 bases. The CDR3 reads CASSISGAASYNEQFF. The CDR3 region has the DNA TGTGCCAGCAGCATTAGCGGGGCTGCCTCCTACAATGAGCAGTTCTTC.

V usage is TRBV7-2 and J usage is TRBJ2-3, with D possibly being TRBD1 (6 bases). Trimming took 3 bases from V and 2 from J, leaving 15 bases between them. The CDR3 contains 16 residues. Germline CDR1 and CDR2: SGHTA and FQGNSA. The CDR3 region is CASSFGQNRITDTQYF. The CDR3 region has the DNA TGTGCCAGCAGCTTTGGACAGAATAGAATCACAGATACGCAGTATTTT.

This chain connects TRBV12-3 or TRBV12-4 to TRBJ1-5; unclear D gene. The CDR3 contains 19 residues. Between the trimmed V and J ends, which lost 6 bases and 5 bases, there was a span of 29 bases. The CDR3 spells CASSTLGLRHHTPHQPQHF. CDR3 DNA: TGTGCCAGCAGCACTCTGGGCCTGAGGCATCACACGCCGCATCAGCCCCAGCATTTT.

With regard to this clonotype: Possible read error: a much larger clone is one base away. This chain uses TRBV6-8 with TRBJ2-5; TRBD2 aligns across 9 bases. The germline gives CDR1 MNHGY, CDR2 SAAAGT. The CDR3 contains 13 residues. Germline trimming cut 7 bases from V and 11 bases from J; bases unmatched to any gene: 11. As DNA, the CDR3 is TGTGCCAGCAAGGATGGCGGGAGGGGGCAGCAGTACTTC. Its translation: CASKDGGRGQQYF.

CDR3: CASSDRVLSSYEQYF. In DNA, the CDR3 is TGTGCCAGCAGCGATAGAGTTTTAAGCTCCTACGAGCAGTACTTC. The chain links TRBV7-2 to TRBJ2-7; D is uncertain. The germline gives CDR1 SGHTA, CDR2 FQGNSA. This CDR3 has 15 amino acids. The V and J ends lost 5 bases and 0 bases respectively, with 14 bases between them.

The chain combines TRBV6-1 with TRBJ2-1; 8 nucleotides match TRBD1. The tail of the sequence fits TRBJ2-5 better, so the J call may be wrong. The CDR3 consists of 15 residues. Germline-derived CDR1 and CDR2 are MNHNS and SASEGT. CDR3 DNA sequence: TGTGCCAGCAGACGTACCGCAGGGGGCACAGAGACCCAGTACTTC. It is translated as CASRRTAGGTETQYF.

The V and J genes are TRBV12-3 or TRBV12-4 and TRBJ2-5, with D unresolved. The better agreement between TRBJ2-7 and the DNA end casts doubt on the J call. This CDR3 spans 14 amino acids. CDR3 in amino acids: CASSPQSGFYEQYF. The DNA of the CDR3 is TGTGCCAGCAGTCCCCAGAGTGGATTTTACGAGCAGTACTTC.

J is TRBJ2-5 and V is TRBV10-1, with 9 bases fitting TRBD2. The CDR3 consists of 14 residues. CDR1 is WNHNN, CDR2 SYGVQD, per germline (reference sequence). Trimming took 4 bases from V and 8 from J; bases not matched to a gene: 8. CDR3 DNA sequence: TGCGCCAGCAGTGTTAGCGGGAGCGGGGAAACCCAGTACTTC. It encodes CASSVSGSGETQYF.

This clonotype was seen many times. V and J are TRBV6-1 and TRBJ2-2, with D perhaps TRBD2 (6 bases). With 5 bases removed from V and 2 bases from J, the gap between germline ends came to 9 bases. CDR1 and CDR2 (germline): MNHNS, SASEGT. This CDR3 spans 14 amino acids. The CDR3 coding sequence is TGTGCCAGCAGTCCTAGCGTTAACACCGGGGAGCTGTTTTTT. Its protein is CASSPSVNTGELFF.